This TCR beta chain was sequenced during a study of control samples from healthy donors and cancer patients (dated by TCRdb to about 2020). This clone was picked up one time. Its antigen is not yet known. No base qualities exist here, and no much larger clone lies one base off it. V drops 2 bases and J drops 2 bases, leaving 8 bases in between. The germline V gene provides CDR1 MRHNA and CDR2 SNTAGT. Counted from cysteine to phenylalanine, this CDR3 has 14 amino acids. The retained sequence is limited to the CDR3, 42 bases, with the frame set at the first base. Library prep was done by the immunoSEQ multiplex PCR assay. The table was pulled from immuneACCESS by TCRdb, which kept in-frame rearrangements only. Such tables lose some clones; where checked, under half of the loss comes from unresolved V genes, and the rest has no known cause. The sample table contains 130,000 to 150,000 clones; only one count was recorded for 85% to 95% of them. The ten largest clones represent about 14% of the sample.

Source material: PBMCs. This sequence uses TRBV6-4 and TRBJ2-3; no D gene call is confident. The receptor comes from a man aged 55 to 69 with colorectal cancer. The nucleotide sequence is TGTGCCAGCAGTGACCCTGGAATCACAGATACGCAGTATTTT. It is translated as CASSDPGITDTQYF.